This TCR beta chain was identified in a study of blood T cells in healthy people across ages. Germline lookup yields CDR1 LGHDT and CDR2 YNNKEL (reference sequence). The CDR3 spans 15 residues. V lost 3 bases and J 4 bases, leaving 14 bases between the germline ends. Next came a second PCR, run for about 6 to 11 cycles, which used a sample-barcoded 5' primer along with a J-beta primer mix. TCRdb called the 5' RACE reads again in MiXCR, with one record for every CDR3 protein. The sample lists 800,000 to 1,300,000 distinct CDR3 sequences; almost 25% were seen once. A further study also used this sample, focusing on T cells of mothers and their children.

The clonotype originates from a girl aged 2-9 years in good health. The chain links TRBV3-1 to TRBJ2-3; tentatively, D is TRBD1 (5 bases). Sequencing was done on a sample of blood. Here the CDR3 reads CASSQWLRDSDTQYF. Written as DNA, the CDR3 is TGTGCCAGCAGCCAGTGGCTCAGGGATTCAGATACGCAGTATTTT.